This TCR beta chain is drawn from a study of T cell repertoires in cytomegalovirus infection. In germline, CDR1 is SGHVS, CDR2 FQNEAQ. The CDR3 sequence is 17 residues long. V dropped 5 bases and J dropped 0; count of bases not matched to a gene: 5. TCRdb recomputed calls from the reads with MiXCR, one row per CDR3 protein. Of approximately 910,000 distinct CDR3 sequences listed, roughly 30% are singletons. This clonotype was counted ten times or more. Its antigen is unknown. V is TRBV7-8 and J is TRBJ2-1, with TRBD2 matching over 12 bases. The clonotype comes from a human donor in good health (CMV status not recorded). Some clones in this sample may be carry-over from other donors' samples. Sequencing was performed on cultured CD8+ T cells from PBMCs, taken from culture after CMV antigen stimulation. CDR3 amino acids: CASSLGLAGSSYNEQFF. The CDR3 DNA follows: TGTGCCAGCAGCCTAGGACTAGCGGGAAGCTCCTACAATGAGCAGTTCTTC.